The T cell receptor (beta chain) under discussion was sequenced for a study of blood T cell repertoires in COVID-19. The protocol was immunoSEQ multiplex PCR, while the TCRdb copy is restricted to in-frame clones and leaves out a portion. The table includes a few hundred thousand clones, about 87% detected once. This CDR3 contains 15 residues. V was shortened by 0 bases and J by 0 bases, with 9 bases between the two germline ends. Per the germline V gene, CDR1 is SGHNT and CDR2 is YYREEE (reference sequence). The sequenced sample consisted of PBMCs or T cells enriched from blood (not recorded which). The clonotype originates from a woman under 30 who had recovered from COVID-19. This chain joins TRBV5-4 and TRBJ1-1; D call uncertain. CDR3 region: CASSLVGVLNTEAFF. The DNA of the CDR3 is TGTGCCAGCAGCTTGGTCGGGGTTTTGAACACTGAAGCTTTCTTT. The complete variable domain, with remaining parts taken from reference TRBV5-4 and TRBJ1-1, reads ETGVTQSPTHLIKTRGQQVTLRCSSQSGHNTVSWYQQALGQGPQFIFQYYREEENGRGNFPPRFSGLQFPNYSSELNVNALELDDSALYLCASSLVGVLNTEAFFGQGTRLTVV.